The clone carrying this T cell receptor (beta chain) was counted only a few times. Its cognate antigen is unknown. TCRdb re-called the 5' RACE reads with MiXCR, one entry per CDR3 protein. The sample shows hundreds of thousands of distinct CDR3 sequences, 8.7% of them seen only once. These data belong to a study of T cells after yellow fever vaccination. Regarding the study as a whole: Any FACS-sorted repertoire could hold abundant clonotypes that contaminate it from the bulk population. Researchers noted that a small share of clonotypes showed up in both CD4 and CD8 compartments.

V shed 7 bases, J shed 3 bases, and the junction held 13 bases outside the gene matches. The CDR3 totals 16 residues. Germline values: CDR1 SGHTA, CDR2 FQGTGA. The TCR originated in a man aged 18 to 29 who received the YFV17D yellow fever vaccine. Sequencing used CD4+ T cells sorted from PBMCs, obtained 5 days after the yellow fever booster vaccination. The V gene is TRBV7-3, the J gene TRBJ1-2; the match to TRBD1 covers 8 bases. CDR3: CASTASGGGTHYGYTF. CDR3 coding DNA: TGTGCCAGCACCGCGTCAGGGGGCGGGACACACTATGGCTACACCTTC.